This T cell receptor (beta chain) was captured in a study of radiotherapy plus CTLA-4 blockade in lung cancer. Using immunoSEQ multiplex PCR, the repertoire was profiled, and TCRdb retains in-frame clones only, with some absent. The sample comprises 70,000 to 90,000 clones, 78% of which are singletons, and approximately 24% rests with the top ten. Germline CDR1 KGHSH, CDR2 LQKENI. With V trimmed by 4 bases and J by 5 bases, 8 bases remained unmatched. The CDR3 is 15 amino acids. Material: peripheral blood, obtained from a patient treated with radiotherapy plus ipilimumab. The source is a human donor with non-small cell lung cancer whose response to radiotherapy plus ipilimumab could not be evaluated. Some clones in this sample may be carry-over from other donors' samples. This chain uses TRBV18 with TRBJ1-1; 9 bases line up with TRBD1. In DNA form, the CDR3 reads TGTGCCAGCTCACGCGACACAGGGGGCGGAACTGAAGCTTTCTTT. It codes for CASSRDTGGGTEAFF.